This TCR beta chain was retrieved from a study of blood T cells in healthy people across ages (dated by TCRdb to the mid-2010s). In terms of the full investigation: In model experiments, template switching captured about one uniquely barcoded TCR beta cDNA molecule for every two T cells. The study measured age-related changes in TCR beta repertoire diversity using deep sequencing normalized with unique cDNA molecular identifiers. Four age groups were formed from the donors: young (average approximately 15 years), middle-aged (approximately 41), aged (roughly 59) and long-lived (around 82). To avoid experimental bias, donors of different ages were distributed randomly across sequencing lanes. Using the same blood draw, the study looked at two additional independent replicas of 1 million unique cDNA reads for two donors, one aged 18 to 30 and the other aged 80 or older.

The approximately 40 donors, aged about 6 to 95 years, were systemically healthy Caucasian individuals from Russia. Around 10 milliliters of peripheral blood were collected from each donor into EDTA-treated Vacutainer tubes. Ficoll-Paque density-gradient centrifugation was used to isolate PBMCs, with at least 7 million obtained per sample. Total RNA, at least 6 micrograms per sample, was extracted from PBMCs with Trizol reagent. The percentages of naive CD45RAhigh/CD27high T cells were determined by flow cytometry on a PBMC aliquot from every donor. Broader findings and caveats from the paper: As age increased, observed TCR beta diversity per million T cells dropped in a roughly linear way, and a significant reduction was already evident by age about 40. The long-lived group showed more naive CD4+ T cells, fewer expanded clones and increased TCR diversity than the aged group, suggesting age selection. There was a strong correlation between observed TCR beta diversity and the percentage of naive T cells measured by flow cytometry. The CMV infection status of donors was not known, potentially confounding age-related changes in expanded clonotypes. Because profiling used bulk unsorted PBMCs, naive and antigen-experienced compartments could not be compared conclusively. Estimates of total diversity from one million sequenced T cells were regarded as lower bounds and underestimates.

Clipping removes 4 bases from V and 4 bases from J, with 11 as the unmatched junction base count. The germline V gene yields SGHTA for CDR1 and FQGNSA for CDR2. The CDR3 starts with the cysteine, ends with the phenylalanine, and has 19 residues. Only the CDR3 region is kept as DNA, spanning 57 bases read in frame from base 1. The library was made by 5' RACE. Data came from an Illumina HiSeq 2500. The second PCR ran for roughly 7 to 12 cycles and used a J-beta primer mix along with a sample-barcoded 5' primer. Each TCR beta cDNA molecule received a unique molecular identifier from a template-switch 5' adaptor carrying 12 random nucleotides. Each sample yielded at least 3 million CDR3-containing paired-end reads. The Mint cDNA synthesis kit, primed by a TRBC-specific oligonucleotide, was used to synthesize first-strand cDNA from all RNA. Following uracil-DNA glycosylase treatment, all cDNA underwent a first 18-cycle PCR with the universal primers M1SS and BC2_uni_R. As for the original processing: For normalization, 1 million high-quality reads were randomly selected from each sample, with every read carrying a distinct molecular identifier. Reads with shared molecular identifiers were discarded instead of being binned into consensus sequences. MiTCR, with a Q25 quality threshold and the strictest error-elimination algorithm, was used for CDR3 identification, clonotype clustering and error correction. Lower-bound total TCR beta diversity was estimated with a nonparametric unseen species model using Euler transformation. TCRdb itself trimmed the public reads at Q25 with fastp, ran MiXCR and retained productive beta chains. Identical CDR3 proteins give one entry, which carries the most common genes and DNA. The V and J calls reflect TCRdb's pipeline rather than the authors' work. This sample is represented by roughly 1,700,000 distinct CDR3 sequences; about 28% of them were singletons. Roughly 8.2% of the sample is held by the ten biggest clonotypes.

Comment on this clonotype: Which antigen it targets is not known. Base qualities are not recorded, but no much larger clone differs from it by a single base.

Recombination connected TRBV7-2 to TRBJ2-2; TRBD2 lines up with 14 middle nucleotides. Sequenced material: blood. The TCR sequence derives from a young woman in good health. This receptor carries the CDR3 CASSSTGLAGGSGTGELFF. The base sequence is TGTGCCAGCAGCTCAACAGGACTAGCGGGGGGTTCGGGCACCGGGGAGCTGTTTTTT.